This T cell receptor beta chain was retrieved from a study of cytomegalovirus exposure and HLA in healthy donors. At the level of the study: Unique TCRs from HLA-typed donors, 75 million to 100 million of them, were held in an early data release.

Study observations and caveats: Looking again later, the authors saw that most CMV-associated TCR beta chains seemed HLA-restricted.

PCR employed 60 Vbeta and 13 Jbeta primers. The repertoire was sequenced with immunoSEQ multiplex PCR; TCRdb's copy has only in-frame clones and lacks some. In the table there are 150,000 or so clones, approximately 80% of which are singletons. Concerning this clone: Its matching antigen is unknown. At one boundary the junction diverges from the germline segment, which might be a read error.

CDR3 length: 15 residues. The germline CDR1 and CDR2 sequences are MDHEN and SYDVKM. Sequencing was performed on PBMCs. This clonotype originated in a man aged 30-40 years in good health and CMV-seropositive. This chain links TRBV28 with TRBJ2-1; 11 bases fit TRBD1. The CDR3 bases are TGTGCCAGCAGATTCAAGGGGACAGGGGGACCCCTGATGATCTTC. Encoded protein: CASRFKGTGGPLMIF.